The 5 T cell receptor beta chains listed next were all sequenced from one sample in a study of shared clonotypes between healthy human individuals. Only CD45RO-negative cells positively selected for CCR7 counted as naive CD8 cells, so terminally differentiated effector memory CD45RA+ cells were excluded. Method: immunoSEQ multiplex PCR; TCRdb's copy keeps in-frame clones and lacks some. Here the sample spans approximately 600,000 clones, 90% to 95% being singletons. The sample was naive CD8+ T cells sorted from blood. The receptors here all came from a woman aged 30 to 39 in good health.

The V call is TRBV5-4, the J call TRBJ1-1; tentative D call: TRBD1 (6 bases). Per germline, CDR1 SGHNT and CDR2 YYREEE (reference sequence). This CDR3 has 15 amino acids. The ends were cut back, 4 bases at V and 5 bases at J, with 18 bases in the middle. The CDR3 loop reads CASSTDSASRTEAFF. The CDR3 region has the DNA TGTGCCAGCAGCACGGACAGCGCGTCTCGAACTGAAGCTTTCTTT.

This chain links TRBV28 with TRBJ1-1, with TRBD1 matching 11 bases. From germline, CDR1 is MDHEN and CDR2 SYDVKM. V was clipped by 6 bases and J by 7 bases; unmatched bases: 10. The CDR3 has 15 residues. The CDR3 is CASRDRGPKYFEAFF. CDR3 nucleotide sequence: TGTGCCAGCAGGGACAGGGGGCCGAAATATTTTGAAGCTTTCTTT.

The chain is built from TRBV16 and TRBJ1-3; TRBD1 aligns across 8 bases. With V trimmed by 2 bases and J by 3 bases, 3 bases remained unmatched. Germline V CDR1 and CDR2: KGHSY, FQNENV. The length of the CDR3 is 15 residues. The CDR3 loop is CASSQPDRDGNTIYF. CDR3 nucleotide sequence: TGTGCCAGCAGCCAACCGGACAGGGATGGAAACACCATATATTTT.

V is TRBV27 and J is TRBJ2-7, with 8 bases matching TRBD2. Germline CDR1 MNHEY, CDR2 SMNVEV (reference sequence). This CDR3 region has 15 residues. V was pared by 2 bases and J by 3 bases, with 6 bases of the junction left unmatched. The CDR3 DNA is TGTGCCAGCAGTTTAACCTTGGGACTAGGCTACGAGCAGTACTTC. Translated, it gives CASSLTLGLGYEQYF.

The rearrangement joins TRBV4-1 to TRBJ2-7; 13 nucleotides line up with TRBD2. The V gene's germline CDR1 is MGHRA and CDR2 YSYEKL. CDR3 size: 16 residues. Trimming removed 4 bases from V and 5 bases from J; junction bases left unmatched: 8. The CDR3 bases are TGCGCCAGCAGCCGATCCGGACTAGCGGGAGCCGACGAGCAGTACTTC. Protein product: CASSRSGLAGADEQYF.